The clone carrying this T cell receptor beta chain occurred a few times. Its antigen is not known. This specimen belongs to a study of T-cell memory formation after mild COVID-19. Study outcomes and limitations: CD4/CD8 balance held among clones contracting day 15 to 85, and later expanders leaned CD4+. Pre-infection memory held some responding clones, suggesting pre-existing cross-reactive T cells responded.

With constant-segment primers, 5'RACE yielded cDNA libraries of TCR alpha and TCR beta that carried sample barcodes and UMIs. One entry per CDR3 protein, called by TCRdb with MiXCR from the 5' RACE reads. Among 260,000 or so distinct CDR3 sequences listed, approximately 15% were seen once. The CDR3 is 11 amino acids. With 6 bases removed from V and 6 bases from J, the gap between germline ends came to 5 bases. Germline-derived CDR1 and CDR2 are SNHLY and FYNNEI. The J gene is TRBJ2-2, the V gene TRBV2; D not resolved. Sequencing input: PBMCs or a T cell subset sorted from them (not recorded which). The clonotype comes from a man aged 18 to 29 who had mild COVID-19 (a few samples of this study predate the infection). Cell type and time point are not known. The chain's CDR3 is CASSRPGELFF. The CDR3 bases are TGTGCCAGCAGCAGACCCGGGGAGCTGTTTTTT. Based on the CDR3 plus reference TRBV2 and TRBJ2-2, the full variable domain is EPEVTQTPSHQVTQMGQEVILRCVPISNHLYFYWYRQILGQKVEFLVSFYNNEISEKSEIFDDQFSVERPDGSNFTLKIRSTKLEDSAMYFCASSRPGELFFGEGSRLTVL.